The next 8 T cell receptor beta chains were all read from a single sample in a study of cytomegalovirus exposure and HLA in healthy donors (TCRdb year 2017). The library was produced with the immunoSEQ multiplex PCR assay. For the multiplex PCR, a mixture combining 60 forward primers for TCR Vbeta segments and 13 reverse primers for TCR Jbeta segments was used. The table was pulled from immuneACCESS by TCRdb, which kept in-frame rearrangements only. Such tables lose some clones; where checked, under half of the loss comes from unresolved V genes, and the rest has no known cause. The data table for this sample lists 30,000 to 35,000 clones. The ten biggest clones cover about 2.1% of the sample. What was sequenced was PBMCs. The receptors originated from a woman in her thirties or forties in good health and CMV-seropositive.

This chain uses TRBV9 with TRBJ2-3, with 12 bases matching TRBD2. The CDR3 runs 15 residues. The germline CDR1 and CDR2 sequences are SGDLS and YYNGEE. The V gene end was trimmed by 3 bases and the J gene end by 5 bases; junction bases not matched to a gene: 4. The CDR3 region is CASSELAGGGDTQYF. The CDR3 DNA is TGTGCCAGCAGCGAACTAGCGGGGGGTGGAGATACGCAGTATTTT. Full variable domain (missing parts from reference TRBV9 and TRBJ2-3): DSGVTQTPKHLITATGQRVTLRCSPRSGDLSVYWYQQSLDQGLQFLIQYYNGEERAKGNILERFSAQQFPDLHSELNLSSLELGDSALYFCASSELAGGGDTQYFGPGTRLTVL.

This sequence joins TRBV19 and TRBJ2-1, with 8 positions matching TRBD2. CDR1 LNHDA and CDR2 SQIVND come from the germline V gene (reference sequence). This CDR3 comprises 14 residues. Trimming removed 3 bases from V and 6 bases from J; junction bases left unmatched: 4. The CDR3 here is CASSMTSASNEQFF. CDR3 nucleotides: TGTGCCAGTAGTATGACTAGCGCTAGCAATGAGCAGTTCTTC.

The chain has TRBV7-9 and TRBJ2-3; 7 bases agree with TRBD2. There are 15 residues in the CDR3. Germline CDR1 SEHNR, CDR2 FQNEAQ (reference sequence). The V gene end was trimmed by 3 bases and the J gene end by 0 bases; junction bases not matched to a gene: 3. The CDR3 sequence: CASSFSSGSTDTQYF. As DNA, the CDR3 is TGTGCCAGCAGCTTTTCTAGCGGAAGCACAGATACGCAGTATTTT.

The chain employs TRBV5-6 and TRBJ2-1; 7 bases match TRBD1. CDR3 size: 15 residues. In germline, CDR1 is SGHDT, CDR2 YYEEEE. The V and J ends lost 0 bases and 4 bases, in that order; junction bases with no gene match: 4. The DNA of the CDR3 is TGTGCCAGCAGCTTGGGGGACAGAGATTACAATGAGCAGTTCTTC. This codes for CASSLGDRDYNEQFF.

The chain joins TRBV9 to TRBJ2-5, with 7 bases lining up with TRBD1. In germline, CDR1 is SGDLS, CDR2 YYNGEE. The CDR3 extends over 14 amino acids. V dropped 0 bases and J dropped 2; count of bases not matched to a gene: 1. CDR3 in amino acids: CASSVDRGQETQYF. CDR3 DNA: TGTGCCAGCAGCGTAGACAGGGGTCAAGAGACCCAGTACTTC.

The chain carries TRBV30 and TRBJ2-5; D gene unclear. The J call may be mistaken, given a closer DNA end match to TRBJ2-7. CDR3 length equals 12 residues. Germline V gives CDR1 GTSNPN, CDR2 SVGIG (reference sequence). The CDR3 reads CAWSAVPYEQYF. In DNA, the CDR3 is TGTGCCTGGAGTGCTGTCCCCTACGAGCAGTACTTC.

The chain couples TRBV4-1 to TRBJ1-4, with D unresolved. The CDR3 is 15 amino acids. Trimming removed 0 bases from V and 0 bases from J, with 5 bases in between. CDR1 MGHRA and CDR2 YSYEKL come from the germline V gene. As DNA, the CDR3 is TGCGCCAGCAGCCAAGACTACGCAACTAATGAAAAACTGTTTTTT. This encodes CASSQDYATNEKLFF.

The V call is TRBV5-1, the J call TRBJ2-4; 7 positions match TRBD1. Germline CDR1 and CDR2: SGHRS and YFSETQ. J gave up 0 bases and V 4 bases, and 7 bases lay outside the gene matches. CDR3 length equals 16 residues. CDR3: CASSPRDRLAKNIQYF. Here the CDR3 DNA reads TGCGCCAGCAGCCCACGGGACAGATTAGCCAAAAACATTCAGTACTTC.